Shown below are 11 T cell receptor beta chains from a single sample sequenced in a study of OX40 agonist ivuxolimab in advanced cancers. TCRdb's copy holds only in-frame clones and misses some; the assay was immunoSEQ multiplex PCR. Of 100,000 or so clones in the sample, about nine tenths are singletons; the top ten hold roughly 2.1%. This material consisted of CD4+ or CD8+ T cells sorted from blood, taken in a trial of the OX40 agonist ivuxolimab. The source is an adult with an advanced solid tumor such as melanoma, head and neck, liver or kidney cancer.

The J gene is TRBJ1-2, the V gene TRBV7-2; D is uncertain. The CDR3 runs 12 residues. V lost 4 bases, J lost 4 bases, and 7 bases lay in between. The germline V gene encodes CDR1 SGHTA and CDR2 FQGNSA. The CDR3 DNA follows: TGTGCCAGCAGCTCGATGGGCTATGGCTACACCTTC. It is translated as CASSSMGYGYTF.

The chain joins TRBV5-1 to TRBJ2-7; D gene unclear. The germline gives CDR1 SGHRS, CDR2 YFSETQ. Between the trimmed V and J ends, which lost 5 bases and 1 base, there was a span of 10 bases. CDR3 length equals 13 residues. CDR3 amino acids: CASRLAGSYEQYF. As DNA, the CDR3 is TGCGCCAGCAGACTGGCAGGATCCTACGAGCAGTACTTC.

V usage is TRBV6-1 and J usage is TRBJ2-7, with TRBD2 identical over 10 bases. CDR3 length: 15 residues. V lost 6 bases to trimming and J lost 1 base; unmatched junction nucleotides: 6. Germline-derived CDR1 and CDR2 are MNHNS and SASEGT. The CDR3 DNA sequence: TGTGCCAGCAGGGCCGGGACTAGCGTGTCCTACGAGCAGTACTTC. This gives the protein CASRAGTSVSYEQYF.

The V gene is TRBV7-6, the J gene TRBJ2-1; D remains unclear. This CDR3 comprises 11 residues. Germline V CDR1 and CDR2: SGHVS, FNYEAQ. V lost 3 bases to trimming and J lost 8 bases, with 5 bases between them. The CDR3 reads CASSFRDEQFF. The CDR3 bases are TGTGCCAGCAGCTTCCGGGATGAGCAGTTCTTC.

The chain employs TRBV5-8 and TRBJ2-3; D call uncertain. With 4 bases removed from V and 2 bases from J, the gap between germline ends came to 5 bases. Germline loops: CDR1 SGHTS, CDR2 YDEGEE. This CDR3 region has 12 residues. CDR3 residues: CASSLHTDTQYF. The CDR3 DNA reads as TGTGCCAGCAGCCTACACACAGATACGCAGTATTTT.

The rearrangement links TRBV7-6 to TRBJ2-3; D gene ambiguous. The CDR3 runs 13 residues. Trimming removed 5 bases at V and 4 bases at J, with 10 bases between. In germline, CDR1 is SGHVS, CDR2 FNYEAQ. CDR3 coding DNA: TGTGCCAGCAGCCGAGAATTGGCAGATACGCAGTATTTT. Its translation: CASSRELADTQYF.

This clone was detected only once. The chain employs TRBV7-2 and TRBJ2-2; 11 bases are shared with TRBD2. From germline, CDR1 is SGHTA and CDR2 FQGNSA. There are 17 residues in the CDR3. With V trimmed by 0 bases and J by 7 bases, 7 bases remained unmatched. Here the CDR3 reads CASSLAILAGVSGELFF. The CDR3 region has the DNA TGTGCCAGCAGCTTAGCTATACTAGCGGGAGTAAGCGGGGAGCTGTTTTTT.

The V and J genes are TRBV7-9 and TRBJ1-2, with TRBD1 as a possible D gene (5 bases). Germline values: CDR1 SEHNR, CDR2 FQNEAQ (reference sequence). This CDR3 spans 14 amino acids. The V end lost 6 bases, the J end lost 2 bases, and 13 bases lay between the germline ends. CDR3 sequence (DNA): TGTGCCAGCAGTCGAAGCGGGGACAACTATGGCTACACCTTC. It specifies CASSRSGDNYGYTF.

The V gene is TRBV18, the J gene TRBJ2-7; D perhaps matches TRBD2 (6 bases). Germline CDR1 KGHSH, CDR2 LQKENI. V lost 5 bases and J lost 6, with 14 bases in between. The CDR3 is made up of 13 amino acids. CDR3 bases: TGTGCCAGCTCAGAACTGGAGGGAGGCGAGCAGTACTTC. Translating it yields CASSELEGGEQYF. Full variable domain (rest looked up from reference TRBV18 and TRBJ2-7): NAGVMQNPRHLVRRRGQEARLRCSPMKGHSHVYWYRQLPEEGLKFMVYLQKENIIDESGMPKERFSAEFPKEGPSILRIQQVVRGDSAAYFCASSELEGGEQYFGPGTRLTVT.

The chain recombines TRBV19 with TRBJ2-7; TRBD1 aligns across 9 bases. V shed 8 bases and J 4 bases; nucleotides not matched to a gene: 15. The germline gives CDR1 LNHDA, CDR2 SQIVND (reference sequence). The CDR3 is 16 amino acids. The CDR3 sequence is CASAKPGQGGQYEQYF. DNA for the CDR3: TGTGCCAGTGCGAAGCCGGGACAGGGTGGGCAATACGAGCAGTACTTC.

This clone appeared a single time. DNA of the CDR3: TGTGCCAGTAGGGACTTCACAGATACGCAGTATTTT. This gives the protein CASRDFTDTQYF. The chain combines TRBV19 with TRBJ2-3; D perhaps matches TRBD2 (5 bases). Trimming removed 6 bases from V and 2 bases from J, with 6 bases in between. There are 12 residues in the CDR3. Per germline, CDR1 LNHDA and CDR2 SQIVND (reference sequence). Based on the CDR3 plus reference TRBV19 and TRBJ2-3, the full variable domain is DGGITQSPKYLFRKEGQNVTLSCEQNLNHDAMYWYRQDPGQGLRLIYYSQIVNDFQKGDIAEGYSVSREKKESFPLTVTSAQKNPTAFYLCASRDFTDTQYFGPGTRLTVL.